This T cell receptor (beta chain) appears in the sequencing data of a study of esophageal squamous cell carcinoma under preoperative chemotherapy. Across the whole study: Both tumor-infiltrating lymphocytes and peripheral blood T cells had their TCR repertoires profiled.

Study findings and constraints: Paclitaxel-nedaplatin therapy caused immediate, substantial clonotype frequency changes. After treatment, tumor-infiltrating lymphocytes apparently came partly from blood T cells.

TCRdb reprocessed the PCR reads with MiXCR, giving one entry per CDR3 protein. The sample lists about 18,000 distinct CDR3 sequences, 35% to 55% occurring once. With respect to this clonotype: What it recognizes is unknown. Likely a read error: the CDR3 ends without its conserved phenylalanine or tryptophan. No DNA is shown, since the ends of the CDR3 on it are uncertain; the CDR3 is the one TCRdb lists.

As for time point: after preoperative PTX-NDP chemotherapy. Patients received paclitaxel-nedaplatin as preoperative chemotherapy before surgery. This material was obtained from a patient given preoperative chemotherapy. The TCR sequence derives from a human donor with esophageal squamous cell carcinoma. The donor label of this sample is uncertain.

CDR3 in amino acids: CARGRRPSLVCT. The genes are TRBV15 and TRBJ2-5; the table's TRBD2 call for D was not verified on the DNA. The CDR3 comprises 12 residues, both ends counted. Germline V gene sequence: CDR1 LNHNV, CDR2 YYDKDF (reference sequence).